These T cell receptor beta chains were read from a single sample in a study of T cells in Graves' hyperthyroidism and ophthalmopathy. TCRdb re-analysed the multiplex PCR reads in MiXCR, keeping a single row per CDR3 protein. The repertoire has hundreds of thousands of distinct CDR3 sequences, about 14% of them found once; the top ten carry more than 5%. Sample: blood. The receptors stem from a woman aged 30 to 39 with Graves' hyperthyroidism that later progressed to Graves' ophthalmopathy. Each CDR3 is given with its conserved first and last residue. D genes are given only for firm matches. Part of the rows lack a size; the others show once, few, many or a class for expanded clones.

D gene	V gene	J gene	clone size	CDR3 protein	CDR3 DNA
.	TRBV20-1	TRBJ1-1	many	CSASPRLRNTEAFF	TGCAGTGCTAGTCCAAGGTTAAGGAACACTGAAGCTTTCTTT
.	TRBV9	TRBJ2-7	.	CAGSTGPDSYEQYF	TGTGCCGGCAGCACGGGCCCTGATTCCTACGAGCAGTACTTC
TRBD2	TRBV7-9	TRBJ2-7	.	CASSATSGRRGYEQYF	TGTGCCAGCAGCGCAACTAGCGGGAGACGGGGATACGAGCAGTACTTC
.	TRBV20-1	TRBJ1-1	many	CSAMDLSNTEAFF	TGCAGTGCTATGGATTTATCGAACACTGAAGCTTTCTTT
TRBD1	TRBV19	TRBJ1-5	many	CATTRGQGEQPQHF	TGTGCCACCACCCGGGGACAGGGTGAGCAGCCCCAGCATTTT
TRBD1	TRBV12-5	TRBJ1-2	many	CASGPRDSTNYGYTF	TGTGCTAGTGGTCCGCGGGACAGCACTAACTATGGCTACACCTTC
.	TRBV24-1	TRBJ1-2	many	CATSDWDSYTF	TGTGCCACCAGTGATTGGGACAGCTACACCTTC
TRBD2	TRBV6-1	TRBJ2-3	many	CASRLAGGEDTQYF	TGTGCCAGCAGACTAGCGGGAGGCGAGGATACGCAGTATTTT
.	TRBV7-3	TRBJ2-7	many	CASSLDGGEQYF	TGTGCCAGCAGCTTAGATGGGGGGGAGCAGTACTTC
.	TRBV20-1	TRBJ2-7	many	CSARIRGLSYEQYF	TGCAGTGCTAGGATTCGGGGCCTCTCCTACGAGCAGTACTTC
TRBD2	TRBV28	TRBJ2-5	many	CASSKPFIGRSETQYF	TGTGCCAGCAGCAAACCCTTCATCGGGAGGTCTGAGACCCAGTACTTC
.	TRBV28	TRBJ2-1	many	CASRTPGNSYNEQFF	TGTGCCAGCAGGACTCCCGGGAACTCCTACAATGAGCAGTTCTTC
.	TRBV19	TRBJ1-5	.	CASSIQAGNQPQHF	TGTGCCAGTAGTATACAGGCTGGCAATCAGCCCCAGCATTTT
.	TRBV6-1	TRBJ1-2	many	CASSLQGRSYTF	TGTGCCAGCAGTTTACAGGGCCGTAGCTACACCTTC
TRBD1	TRBV29-1	TRBJ2-7	many	CSVEDLSDRGKYEQYF	TGCAGCGTTGAAGATCTTTCGGACAGGGGAAAATACGAGCAGTACTTC
.	TRBV20-1	TRBJ1-2	many	CSASRDGTYGYTF	TGCAGTGCTAGCAGGGACGGGACCTATGGCTACACCTTC
TRBD2	TRBV10-3	TRBJ2-1	many	CAISESGGRHNEQFF	TGTGCCATCAGTGAGTCAGGCGGGAGGCACAATGAGCAGTTCTTC
TRBD2	TRBV6-2/TRBV6-3	TRBJ2-1	many	CASSSSGVTYNEQFF	TGTGCCAGCAGTTCTAGCGGGGTAACCTACAATGAGCAGTTCTTC
TRBD2	TRBV6-1	TRBJ2-5	.	CASKRSGGTETQYF	TGTGCCAGCAAAAGGTCGGGGGGGACAGAGACCCAGTACTTC
.	TRBV11-2	TRBJ2-7	.	CASSRTNYEQYF	TGTGCCAGCAGCCGCACCAACTACGAGCAGTACTTC
.	TRBV24-1	TRBJ2-3	many	CATSDPGTRGDTQYF	TGTGCCACCAGTGACCCGGGAACTCGAGGGGATACGCAGTATTTT
.	TRBV12-3/TRBV12-4	TRBJ2-7	many	CASSLRGVSYEQYF	TGTGCCAGCAGTTTACGTGGAGTCTCCTACGAGCAGTACTTC
.	TRBV6-2/TRBV6-3	TRBJ1-2	few	CASSYSSRTSVGGYTF	TGTGCCAGCAGTTACTCGAGTAGGACATCGGTAGGCGGCTACACCTTC
.	TRBV27	TRBJ2-3	.	CASSSNANPVTQYF	TGTGCCAGCAGTTCGAACGCCAATCCGGTTACGCAGTATTTT
.	TRBV19	TRBJ1-2	.	CASSMGHGTAGGYTF	TGTGCCAGTAGTATGGGCCATGGAACGGCGGGCGGCTACACCTTC
TRBD2	TRBV6-5	TRBJ2-1	many	CASSYASGAGEQFF	TGTGCCAGCAGTTACGCTAGCGGGGCGGGTGAGCAGTTCTTC
.	TRBV4-1	TRBJ2-5	.	CASSQGDSAETQYF	TGCGCCAGCAGCCAAGGGGACTCCGCGGAGACCCAGTACTTC
.	TRBV20-1	TRBJ2-1	.	CSASMTLYEQFF	TGCAGTGCTAGCATGACCCTCTACGAGCAGTTCTTC
.	TRBV28	TRBJ2-7	.	CASSLSGPTYEQYF	TGTGCCAGCAGTTTAAGCGGACCAACCTACGAGCAGTACTTC
TRBD2	TRBV7-2	TRBJ2-3	many	CASSTPRGRAEDTQYF	TGTGCCAGCAGCACGCCACGCGGGAGGGCCGAAGATACGCAGTATTTT
.	TRBV6-5	TRBJ2-1	.	CASSYREEQFF	TGTGCCAGCAGTTATCGGGAAGAGCAGTTCTTC
TRBD1	TRBV24-1	TRBJ1-2	many	CATSDPATDRIGYTF	TGTGCCACCAGTGACCCAGCCACGGACAGGATAGGCTACACCTTC
.	TRBV6-1	TRBJ2-7	many	CASSPRQDEQYF	TGTGCCAGCAGTCCCCGACAGGACGAGCAGTACTTC
.	TRBV7-2	TRBJ2-2	few	CASSFQWDTGELFF	TGTGCCAGCAGCTTCCAGTGGGACACCGGGGAGCTGTTTTTT
.	TRBV20-1	TRBJ1-1	many	CSARTGLLNTEAFF	TGCAGTGCTAGAACAGGGCTGTTGAACACTGAAGCTTTCTTT
.	TRBV14	TRBJ2-3	many	CASSQDLLADTQYF	TGTGCCAGCAGCCAAGATCTCTTGGCAGATACGCAGTATTTT
TRBD1	TRBV18	TRBJ1-4	many	CASSPSTDRRNEKLFF	TGTGCCAGCTCACCATCTACGGACAGGAGGAATGAAAAACTGTTTTTT
TRBD2	TRBV9	TRBJ2-1	.	CASSVVPSGSYNEQFF	TGTGCCAGCAGCGTAGTGCCTAGCGGTTCCTACAATGAGCAGTTCTTC
TRBD1	TRBV5-1	TRBJ2-2	many	CASSGTVLNTGELFF	TGCGCCAGTTCCGGGACAGTACTGAACACCGGGGAGCTGTTTTTT
.	TRBV5-1	TRBJ1-1	many	CASSLSRLGPEAFF	TGCGCCAGCAGCCTTTCCCGCCTTGGCCCTGAAGCTTTCTTT
.	TRBV7-9	TRBJ2-5	.	CASSSPGRQETQYF	TGTGCCAGCAGCTCCCCGGGGCGCCAAGAGACCCAGTACTTC
.	TRBV27	TRBJ2-1	.	CASSPRLVYERFF	TGTGCCAGCAGTCCCCGACTAGTGTATGAGCGGTTCTTC
.	TRBV3-1	TRBJ2-1	.	CASRQTSVVREWGVNEQFF	TGTGCCAGCAGACAAACCTCTGTCGTAAGGGAGTGGGGGGTTAATGAGCAGTTCTTC
TRBD2	TRBV27	TRBJ2-1	many	CASSFSSGTTEQFF	TGTGCCAGCAGTTTCTCTAGCGGGACGACTGAGCAGTTCTTC
TRBD2	TRBV2	TRBJ2-2	many	CASAGASGRRNTGELFF	TGTGCCAGCGCGGGGGCTAGCGGGAGGAGAAACACCGGGGAGCTGTTTTTT
TRBD1	TRBV19	TRBJ1-1	.	CASSSQGAAEAFF	TGTGCCAGTAGTTCGCAGGGGGCGGCTGAAGCTTTCTTT
.	TRBV28	TRBJ1-3	many	CASSFSDRPALYF	TGTGCCAGCAGTTTCTCCGACAGGCCCGCGCTATATTTT
.	TRBV3-1	TRBJ2-4	few	CASSQDAGIAKNIQYF	TGTGCCAGCAGCCAAGATGCCGGCATAGCCAAAAACATTCAGTACTTC
TRBD1	TRBV11-2	TRBJ1-5	many	CASSLGTGGTWPQHF	TGTGCCAGCAGCTTAGGGACAGGGGGCACTTGGCCCCAGCATTTT
.	TRBV20-1	TRBJ2-5	.	CSASGPGLMYF	TGCAGTGCTTCCGGACCGGGGTTGATGTACTTC
.	TRBV27	TRBJ2-7	many	CASSLSWGEQYF	TGTGCCAGCAGTTTATCTTGGGGTGAGCAGTACTTC
TRBD1	TRBV4-1	TRBJ2-2	.	CASSQAPGQGPTGELFF	TGCGCCAGCAGCCAAGCCCCGGGACAGGGCCCCACCGGGGAGCTGTTTTTT
TRBD2	TRBV7-9	TRBJ2-3	.	CASTPGGGSHTDTQYF	TGTGCCAGCACCCCGGGGGGGGGCAGTCACACAGATACGCAGTATTTT